The source of this T cell receptor (beta chain) is a study of cytomegalovirus exposure and HLA in healthy donors. This PCR relied on a set of 60 Vbeta primers and 13 Jbeta primers. The data were produced by immunoSEQ multiplex PCR, yet TCRdb's version contains in-frame clones alone and is incomplete. The repertoire consists of approximately 150,000 clones, with about four fifths occurring once and the leading ten covering 6% to 7.5%. General observations from the study: Earlier analysis looked at TCR beta V segments, and most were productive about 90% or about 30% of the time.

Germline values: CDR1 SGHRS, CDR2 YFSETQ. The V end lost 8 bases, the J end lost 11 bases, and 17 bases lay between the germline ends. This CDR3 has 12 amino acids. To note about this clone: Its specificity is not known.

Source material: PBMCs. The TCR originated in a man aged 25-40 years in good health and CMV-seropositive. The V and J genes are TRBV5-1 and TRBJ2-1; D perhaps matches TRBD2 (6 bases). The DNA of the CDR3 is TGCGCCAGGCCTCAGGTGGGGACTCAGCAGTTCTTC. This gives the protein CARPQVGTQQFF.